Below, one T cell receptor (beta chain) is given with its context. Its antigen is not known. The sample comes from a study of shared clonotypes between healthy human individuals. Broader study findings: The rarefaction results pointed to incomplete sorted-subset sequencing despite large depth.

Germline values: CDR1 MNHEY, CDR2 SMNVEV (reference sequence). V dropped 5 bases and J dropped 6 bases, with 18 bases sitting between them. CDR3 length: 15 residues. Profiled with immunoSEQ multiplex PCR; TCRdb holds only in-frame clones, not every one. The sample carries roughly 2,000,000 clones, 93% recorded once. Naivety among CD8 cells was defined by CD45RO negativity and positive CCR7 selection, thereby excluding terminally differentiated effector memory CD45RA+ cells. Every contributor of samples was a Caucasian grown-up residing in Nashville, Tennessee. The sample consisted of naive CD8+ T cells from PBMCs. This chain uses TRBV27 with TRBJ2-3; D is possibly TRBD2 (7 bases). The sequence was obtained from a man aged 18 to 29 in good health. Some clones in this sample may be carry-over from other donors' samples. For the CDR3, the DNA is TGTGCCAGCAGTGGGCGGGGGCCCACCTTGGATACGCAGTATTTT. Translation: CASSGRGPTLDTQYF.